This TCR beta chain was documented in a study of CD8 T cells in ankylosing spondylitis. This clonotype was seen ten or more times. This CDR3 has 15 residues. From germline, CDR1 is SGDLS and CDR2 YYNGEE. V was shortened by 0 bases and J by 10 bases, with 19 bases between the two germline ends. TCRdb passed the 5' RACE reads through MiXCR, listing each CDR3 protein once. The profile shows approximately 42,000 distinct CDR3 sequences, about 4% of them singletons. Sample: blood, either unsorted or a sorted T cell fraction (not recorded which). The chain is built from TRBV9 and TRBJ1-2, with a tentative D call TRBD1 (6 bases). The sequence was obtained from a female donor with ankylosing spondylitis or in good health (not recorded which). The CDR3 DNA reads as TGTGCCAGCAGCGTAGTCGTGGGGGCGCCTGGGGCCTACACCTTC. It yields the protein CASSVVVGAPGAYTF. The variable domain in full, completed from reference TRBV9 and TRBJ1-2, reads DSGVTQTPKHLITATGQRVTLRCSPRSGDLSVYWYQQSLDQGLQFLIQYYNGEERAKGNILERFSAQQFPDLHSELNLSSLELGDSALYFCASSVVVGAPGAYTFGSGTRLTVV.